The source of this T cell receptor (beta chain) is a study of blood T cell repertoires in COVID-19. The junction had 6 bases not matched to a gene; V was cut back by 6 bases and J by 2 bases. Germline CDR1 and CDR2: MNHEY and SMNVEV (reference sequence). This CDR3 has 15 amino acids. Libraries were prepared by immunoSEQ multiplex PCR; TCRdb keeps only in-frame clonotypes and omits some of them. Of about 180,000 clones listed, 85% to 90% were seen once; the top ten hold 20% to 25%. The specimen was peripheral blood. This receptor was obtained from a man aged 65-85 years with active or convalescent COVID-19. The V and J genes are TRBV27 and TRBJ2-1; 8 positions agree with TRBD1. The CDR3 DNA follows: TGTGCCAGCAGCCCTGACAGGGGTCCCTACAATGAGCAGTTCTTC. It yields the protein CASSPDRGPYNEQFF.